Listed here are 19 T cell receptor beta chains from one sample, sequenced in a study of blood T cell repertoires in COVID-19. TCRdb's table, derived via immunoSEQ multiplex PCR, lists solely in-frame clones and lacks some. The sample records fewer than 450,000 clones, roughly 87% being singletons. The sequenced sample consisted of PBMCs or T cells enriched from blood (not recorded which). These receptor sequences come from a man in his late teens or twenties who had recovered from COVID-19.

The chain uses TRBV28 and TRBJ1-6, with 8 bases aligning to TRBD1. The CDR3 has 14 amino acids. Germline V gives CDR1 MDHEN, CDR2 SYDVKM. Trimming took 6 bases from V and 10 from J; bases not matched to a gene: 8. The DNA of the CDR3 is TGTGCCAGCAGCCCGGACAGGGTCGGCTCACCCCTCCACTTT. As protein: CASSPDRVGSPLHF.

This sequence joins TRBV7-9 and TRBJ1-3; D is ambiguous. The V end was cut by 1 base, the J end by 4 bases, with 5 bases between. The CDR3 contains 13 residues. From germline, CDR1 is SEHNR and CDR2 FQNEAQ (reference sequence). The CDR3 DNA is TGTGCCAGCAGCTTAGTTGGCGGAAACACCATATATTTT. This encodes CASSLVGGNTIYF.

V usage is TRBV2 and J usage is TRBJ2-7; 7 nucleotides match TRBD2. Germline V gene sequence: CDR1 SNHLY, CDR2 FYNNEI. The CDR3 length is 14 residues. V was pared by 7 bases and J by 8 bases, with 14 bases of the junction left unmatched. Here the CDR3 reads CASTGGREPVKQYF. The DNA for the CDR3 is TGTGCCAGCACTGGAGGGCGGGAGCCGGTCAAGCAGTACTTC. The variable domain in full, with the rest retrieved from reference TRBV2 and TRBJ2-7, is EPEVTQTPSHQVTQMGQEVILRCVPISNHLYFYWYRQILGQKVEFLVSFYNNEISEKSEIFDDQFSVERPDGSNFTLKIRSTKLEDSAMYFCASTGGREPVKQYFGPGTRLTVT.

Only one count was recorded for this clone. The chain has TRBV19 and TRBJ1-5, with unresolved D. This CDR3 region has 13 residues. The V end was cut by 3 bases, the J end by 9 bases, with 12 bases between. Per the germline V gene, CDR1 is LNHDA and CDR2 is SQIVND (reference sequence). The CDR3 region is CASSMSAPGPQHF. In DNA form, the CDR3 reads TGTGCCAGTAGTATGTCCGCTCCCGGGCCCCAGCATTTT.

V is TRBV29-1 and J is TRBJ2-3; 9 nucleotides line up with TRBD2. Per germline, CDR1 SQVTM and CDR2 ANQGSEA. The trim removed 1 base at V and 8 bases at J, leaving 7 bases unmatched. The CDR3 has 14 amino acids. CDR3 DNA: TGCAGCGTTGAAGTTCGCGGGAGGGCCGGTACGCAGTATTTT. This sequence encodes CSVEVRGRAGTQYF.

The chain recombines TRBV19 with TRBJ1-1; D unresolved. The CDR3 length is 12 residues. V lost 5 bases and J lost 2, with 6 bases in between. Germline V gene sequence: CDR1 LNHDA, CDR2 SQIVND (reference sequence). The DNA for the CDR3 is TGTGCCAGTAGTTGGCAAAACACTGAAGCTTTCTTT. Translation: CASSWQNTEAFF.

The chain joins TRBV19 to TRBJ2-2; 12 bases agree with TRBD1. V shed 6 bases and J 5 bases; nucleotides not matched to a gene: 10. CDR1 is LNHDA, CDR2 SQIVND, per germline (reference sequence). This CDR3 is 17 amino acids long. CDR3 DNA: TGTGCCAGTAGCCCGGGACAGGGGGCCCTTGAGACCGGGGAGCTGTTTTTT. Translating it yields CASSPGQGALETGELFF.

The CDR3 DNA reads as TGTGCCAGCAGCCAAGATTCCTATCTGCAGTTCTTC. Protein product: CASSQDSYLQFF. V is TRBV14 and J is TRBJ2-1; the D is unclear. The V end was cut by 0 bases, the J end by 12 bases, with 9 bases between. The CDR3 contains 12 residues. In germline, CDR1 is SGHDN, CDR2 FVKESK.

The V gene is TRBV28, the J gene TRBJ2-2; D ambiguous. Trimming took off 3 bases at V and 6 bases at J, with 14 bases between the two ends. The CDR3 is 15 amino acids. Germline V gives CDR1 MDHEN, CDR2 SYDVKM. The CDR3 sequence is CASSLSSRIAGELFF. CDR3 nucleotides: TGTGCCAGCAGTTTGTCTAGTAGGATTGCCGGGGAGCTGTTTTTT. Looking up the rest from reference TRBV28 and TRBJ2-2 gives the full variable domain: DVKVTQSSRYLVKRTGEKVFLECVQDMDHENMFWYRQDPGLGLRLIYFSYDVKMKEKGDIPEGYSVSREKKERFSLILESASTNQTSMYLCASSLSSRIAGELFFGEGSRLTVL.

This clone has just a few counts. The gene calls are TRBV12-3 or TRBV12-4 and TRBJ1-1, with D unclear. The CDR3 is made up of 13 amino acids. V was trimmed by 8 bases and J by 2 bases, leaving 12 bases between them. This CDR3 reads CASGDTRNTEAFF. The CDR3 coding sequence is TGTGCCAGCGGTGACACCCGTAACACTGAAGCTTTCTTT.

V usage is TRBV5-1 and J usage is TRBJ1-1, with TRBD1 identical over 8 bases. The CDR3 is 15 residues long. The ends lost 0 bases at V and 10 bases at J; junction bases unmatched: 11. The germline V gene encodes CDR1 SGHRS and CDR2 YFSETQ. CDR3 protein: CASSLGDRGPLAAFF. CDR3 nucleotide sequence: TGCGCCAGCAGCTTGGGTGACAGGGGCCCGTTGGCAGCTTTCTTT.

The chain combines TRBV2 with TRBJ2-1; possible D gene TRBD1, 5 bases. Looked up from germline, CDR1 is SNHLY and CDR2 is FYNNEI. The V and J ends lost 7 bases and 0 bases respectively, with 13 bases between them. The CDR3 has 15 residues. Here the CDR3 reads CASTPRQSSYNEQFF. For the CDR3, the DNA is TGTGCCAGCACCCCAAGACAGAGCTCCTACAATGAGCAGTTCTTC.

This clone was seen a single time. CDR3 protein: CASSSVTGDSYNEQFF. The CDR3 DNA is TGTGCCAGCAGCTCAGTGACAGGGGATTCCTACAATGAGCAGTTCTTC. This sequence joins TRBV13 and TRBJ2-1; 8 bases are shared with TRBD1. Germline CDR1 reads PRHDT; CDR2 reads FYEKMQ (reference sequence). The CDR3 is 16 residues long. V lost 4 bases and J lost 1; bases outside the gene matches: 6.

The chain combines TRBV5-6 with TRBJ2-7, with D possibly TRBD2 on 5 matching bases. V shed 0 bases and J shed 7 bases, with 17 bases lying between them. The CDR3 length is 15 residues. CDR1 is SGHDT and CDR2 is YYEEEE in the germline V gene. CDR3 protein: CASSLAAELPGEQYF. The CDR3 DNA sequence: TGTGCCAGCAGCTTGGCAGCGGAACTACCGGGGGAGCAGTACTTC.

V usage is TRBV4-2 and J usage is TRBJ2-3; the match to TRBD2 covers 10 bases. Germline CDR1 is LGHNA and CDR2 is YNFKEQ. Germline trimming cut 7 bases from V and 2 bases from J; bases unmatched to any gene: 6. This CDR3 comprises 15 residues. CDR3 nucleotides: TGTGCCAGCACTCAGCGGGAGGGTGTCACAGATACGCAGTATTTT. Translation: CASTQREGVTDTQYF.

This sequence joins TRBV5-8 and TRBJ2-7; 8 bases agree with TRBD2. Trimming removed 4 bases from V and 4 bases from J; junction bases left unmatched: 7. From germline, CDR1 is SGHTS and CDR2 YDEGEE. The CDR3 has 14 residues. CDR3 sequence reads: CASSVAGFGYEQYF. The DNA for the CDR3 is TGTGCCAGCAGCGTAGCGGGGTTCGGTTACGAGCAGTACTTC.

The V and J genes are TRBV27 and TRBJ1-1; D is uncertain. From germline, CDR1 is MNHEY and CDR2 SMNVEV (reference sequence). V lost 0 bases, J lost 5 bases, and 7 bases lay in between. This CDR3 contains 13 residues. In DNA, the CDR3 is TGTGCCAGCAGTTTATCCCCGTTAACTGAAGCTTTCTTT. Encoded protein: CASSLSPLTEAFF.

The V call is TRBV5-1, the J call TRBJ1-3; D not resolved. V was shortened by 3 bases and J by 4 bases, with 14 bases between the two germline ends. This CDR3 comprises 15 residues. Germline V CDR1 and CDR2: SGHRS, YFSETQ. For the CDR3, the DNA is TGCGCCAGCAGCTCGGGGATGTTTGCCGGAAACACCATATATTTT. As protein: CASSSGMFAGNTIYF. Full variable domain (outside the CDR3, taken from reference TRBV5-1 and TRBJ1-3): KAGVTQTPRYLIKTRGQQVTLSCSPISGHRSVSWYQQTPGQGLQFLFEYFSETQRNKGNFPGRFSGRQFSNSRSEMNVSTLELGDSALYLCASSSGMFAGNTIYFGEGSWLTVV.

The chain has TRBV3-1 (or the pseudogene TRBV3-2) and TRBJ2-7; no firm D call. The V and J ends lost 2 bases and 2 bases respectively, with 7 bases between them. The CDR3 consists of 13 residues. The germline V gene encodes CDR1 LGHDT and CDR2 YNNKEL (reference sequence). CDR3 loop: CASSQTVTYEQYF. CDR3 DNA sequence: TGTGCCAGCAGCCAAACAGTTACCTACGAGCAGTACTTC.